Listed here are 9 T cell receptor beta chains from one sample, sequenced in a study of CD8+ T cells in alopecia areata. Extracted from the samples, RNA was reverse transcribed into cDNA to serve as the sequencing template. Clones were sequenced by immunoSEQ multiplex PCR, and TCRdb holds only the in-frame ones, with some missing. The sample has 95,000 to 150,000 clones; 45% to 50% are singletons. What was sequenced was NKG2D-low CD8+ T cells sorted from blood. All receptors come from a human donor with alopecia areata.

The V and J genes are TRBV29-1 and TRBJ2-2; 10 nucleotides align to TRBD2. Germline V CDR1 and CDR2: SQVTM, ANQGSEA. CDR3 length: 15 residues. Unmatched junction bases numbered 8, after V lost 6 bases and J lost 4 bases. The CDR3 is CSVPSGGASTGELFF. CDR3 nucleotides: TGCAGCGTCCCAAGCGGGGGGGCGTCCACCGGGGAGCTGTTTTTT.

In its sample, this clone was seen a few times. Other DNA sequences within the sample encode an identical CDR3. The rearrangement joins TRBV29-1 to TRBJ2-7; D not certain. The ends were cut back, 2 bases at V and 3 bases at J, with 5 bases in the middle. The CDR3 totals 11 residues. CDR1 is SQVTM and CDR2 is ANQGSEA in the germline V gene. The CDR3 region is CSVEWGYEQYF. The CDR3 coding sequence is TGCAGCGTTGAATGGGGCTACGAGCAGTACTTC.

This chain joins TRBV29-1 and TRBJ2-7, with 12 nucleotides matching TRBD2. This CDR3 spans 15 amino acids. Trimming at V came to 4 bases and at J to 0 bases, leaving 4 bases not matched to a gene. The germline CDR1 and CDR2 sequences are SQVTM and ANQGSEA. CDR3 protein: CSVAASGRASYEQYF. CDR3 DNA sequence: TGCAGCGTTGCGGCTAGCGGGAGGGCCTCCTACGAGCAGTACTTC.

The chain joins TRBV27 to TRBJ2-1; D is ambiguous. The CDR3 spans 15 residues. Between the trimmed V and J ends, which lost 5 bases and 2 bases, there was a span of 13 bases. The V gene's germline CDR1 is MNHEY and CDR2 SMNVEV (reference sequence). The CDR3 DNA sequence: TGTGCCAGCAGTCCCGACCCTCCTCCCTACAATGAGCAGTTCTTC. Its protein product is CASSPDPPPYNEQFF.

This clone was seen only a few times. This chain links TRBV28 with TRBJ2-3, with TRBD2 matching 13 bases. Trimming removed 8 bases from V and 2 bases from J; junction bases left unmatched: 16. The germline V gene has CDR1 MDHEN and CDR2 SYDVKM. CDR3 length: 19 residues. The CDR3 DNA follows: TGTGCCAGCTCGTTTCCAGGACTAGCGGGGGAGGATCACACAGATACGCAGTATTTT. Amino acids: CASSFPGLAGEDHTDTQYF.

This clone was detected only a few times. CDR3 loop: CASSLRLAGKDTQYF. CDR3 bases: TGCGCCAGCAGCTTGCGACTAGCGGGAAAAGATACGCAGTATTTT. This chain connects TRBV5-1 to TRBJ2-3; TRBD2 matches 11 bases. The CDR3 is 15 residues long. The V segment lost 1 base and the J segment 5 bases; nucleotides outside the gene matches: 3. CDR1 and CDR2 from the germline V gene are SGHRS and YFSETQ.

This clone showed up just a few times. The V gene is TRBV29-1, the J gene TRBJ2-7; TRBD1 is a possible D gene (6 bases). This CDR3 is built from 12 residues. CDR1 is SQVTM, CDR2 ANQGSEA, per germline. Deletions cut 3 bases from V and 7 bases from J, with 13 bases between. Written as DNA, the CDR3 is TGCAGCGTTGAGGACAGTCCCGGGGAGCAGTACTTC. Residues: CSVEDSPGEQYF.

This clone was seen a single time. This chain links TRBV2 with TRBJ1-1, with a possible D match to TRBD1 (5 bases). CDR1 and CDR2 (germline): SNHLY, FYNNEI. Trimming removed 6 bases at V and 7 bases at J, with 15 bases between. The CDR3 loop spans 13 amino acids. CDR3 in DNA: TGTGCCAGCAGCGCCGCCGGGACCCTTGAAGCTTTCTTT. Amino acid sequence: CASSAAGTLEAFF.

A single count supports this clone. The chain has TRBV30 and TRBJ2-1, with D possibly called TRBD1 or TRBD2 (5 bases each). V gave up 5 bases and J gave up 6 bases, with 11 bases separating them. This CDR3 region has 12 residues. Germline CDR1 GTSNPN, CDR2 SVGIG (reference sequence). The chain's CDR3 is CAWGVGGNEQFF. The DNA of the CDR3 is TGTGCCTGGGGGGTTGGGGGCAATGAGCAGTTCTTC.